Shown below are 10 T cell receptor beta chains from a single sample sequenced in a study of cytomegalovirus exposure and HLA in healthy donors. The PCR had 60 Vbeta and 13 Jbeta primers. Sequencing used immunoSEQ multiplex PCR; TCRdb keeps in-frame clones, though not all of them. The repertoire includes about 100,000 clones, 65% to 80% of them detected once, and roughly 7% sits in the top ten. The sample taken for sequencing was PBMCs. The receptors here all came from a man in his forties or fifties in good health and CMV-seropositive.

The V gene is TRBV29-1, the J gene TRBJ2-7, with TRBD2 as a possible D gene (7 bases). The CDR3 loop spans 12 amino acids. Trimming took off 4 bases at V and 7 bases at J, with 14 bases between the two ends. Per the germline V gene, CDR1 is SQVTM and CDR2 is ANQGSEA. The chain's CDR3 is CSVGGGAGEQYF. Here the CDR3 DNA reads TGCAGCGTTGGAGGGGGGGCAGGAGAGCAGTACTTC.

This clone was counted a single time. This chain connects TRBV5-1 to TRBJ2-2; 13 nucleotides match TRBD2. Germline V gives CDR1 SGHRS, CDR2 YFSETQ. V was clipped by 4 bases and J by 2 bases; unmatched bases: 11. This CDR3 has 19 residues. CDR3 sequence: CASSGRGLAGSFNTGELFF. The CDR3 nucleotides are TGCGCCAGCAGCGGTAGGGGACTAGCGGGATCCTTTAACACCGGGGAGCTGTTTTTT.

This chain uses TRBV6-5 with TRBJ1-5; D may be TRBD1 (6 bases). Per germline, CDR1 MNHEY and CDR2 SVGAGI. This CDR3 is built from 13 residues. With 6 bases removed from V and 5 bases from J, the gap between germline ends came to 11 bases. The CDR3 bases are TGTGCCAGCAGGACAGGCCTCTATCAGCCCCAGCATTTT. This gives the protein CASRTGLYQPQHF.

The gene calls are TRBV9 and TRBJ2-2; 10 nucleotides match TRBD2. Germline-derived CDR1 and CDR2 are SGDLS and YYNGEE. Trimming removed 1 base from V and 7 bases from J; junction bases left unmatched: 7. The CDR3 consists of 16 residues. The CDR3 sequence is CASSVTSGILGGELFF. For the CDR3, the DNA is TGTGCCAGCAGCGTAACTAGCGGGATCTTAGGCGGGGAGCTGTTTTTT.

This chain links TRBV7-8 with TRBJ1-5; 9 nucleotides match TRBD1. Trimming removed 3 bases from V and 3 bases from J; junction bases left unmatched: 6. Germline values: CDR1 SGHVS, CDR2 FQNEAQ. This CDR3 spans 16 amino acids. In DNA, the CDR3 is TGTGCCAGCAGCTTCGGGGACAGGGTCCCCAATCAGCCCCAGCATTTT. Encoded protein: CASSFGDRVPNQPQHF.

Details on this clone: Other DNA sequences of this sample code for an identical CDR3. The rearrangement uses TRBV18 and TRBJ1-1, with D perhaps matching TRBD1 (5 bases). The CDR3 spans 14 residues. The germline V gene has CDR1 KGHSH and CDR2 LQKENI. The V and J ends lost 3 bases and 5 bases respectively, with 13 bases between them. The CDR3 region is CASSPTGGDTEAFF. For the CDR3, the DNA is TGTGCCAGCTCACCGACGGGGGGAGATACTGAAGCTTTCTTT. The variable domain in full, with the rest retrieved from reference TRBV18 and TRBJ1-1, is NAGVMQNPRHLVRRRGQEARLRCSPMKGHSHVYWYRQLPEEGLKFMVYLQKENIIDESGMPKERFSAEFPKEGPSILRIQQVVRGDSAAYFCASSPTGGDTEAFFGQGTRLTVV.

A few counts support this clone. The chain is built from TRBV7-3 and TRBJ2-1, with D perhaps matching TRBD2 (6 bases). Looked up from germline, CDR1 is SGHTA and CDR2 is FQGTGA. The CDR3 contains 17 residues. The V end lost 4 bases, the J end lost 6 bases, and 22 bases lay between the germline ends. CDR3 nucleotide sequence: TGTGCCAGCAGCTCATCGGGGACTTTGGGGATCGGCAATGAGCAGTTCTTC. Protein: CASSSSGTLGIGNEQFF.

This clone was detected only a few times. This chain joins TRBV28 and TRBJ1-4; D uncertain. V lost 3 bases to trimming and J lost 0 bases, with 8 bases between them. This CDR3 has 15 amino acids. The germline V gene has CDR1 MDHEN and CDR2 SYDVKM. CDR3 loop: CASSLSGATNEKLFF. The CDR3 DNA reads TGTGCCAGCAGTTTGTCAGGCGCAACTAATGAAAAACTGTTTTTT.

The CDR3 loop reads CASSLNRGLGYTF. The CDR3 DNA reads as TGTGCCAGCAGTTTAAACAGGGGGCTGGGCTACACCTTC. The chain recombines TRBV27 with TRBJ1-2; 9 positions match TRBD1. This CDR3 comprises 13 residues. The trim removed 2 bases at V and 8 bases at J, leaving 3 bases unmatched. The germline V gene encodes CDR1 MNHEY and CDR2 SMNVEV (reference sequence).

The chain carries TRBV11-2 and TRBJ2-5; possibly TRBD1 for D (6 bases). V was pared by 8 bases and J by 0 bases, with 10 bases between. Germline V lookup: CDR1 SGHAT, CDR2 FQNNGV. The length of the CDR3 is 13 residues. The CDR3 protein is CASVRTDQETQYF. The CDR3 nucleotides are TGTGCCAGCGTCCGGACAGACCAAGAGACCCAGTACTTC.